One and the same sample provided the 10 T cell receptor beta chains below, sequenced in a study of T cell changes during pregnancy in multiple sclerosis. This table comes from immunoSEQ multiplex PCR, and its TCRdb copy is limited to in-frame clones, with some not included. The table includes roughly 32,000 clones, around 91% detected once. The sequencing used CD8+ T cells from peripheral blood mononuclear cells, collected in the second trimester of pregnancy. The receptors derive from a female donor in good health, enrolled as a control in a pregnancy study.

The genes are TRBV7-9 and TRBJ2-7, with 12 positions matching TRBD1. After removal of 6 bases from V and 5 bases from J, the junction contained 11 bases not matched to a gene. This CDR3 contains 16 residues. Germline lookup yields CDR1 SEHNR and CDR2 FQNEAQ (reference sequence). CDR3 in DNA: TGTGCCAGCAGTTACGCTACCGGGACAGGGGGCGACGAGCAGTACTTC. Protein product: CASSYATGTGGDEQYF.

The table lists this clone with a count of one. The chain joins TRBV5-6 to TRBJ2-7, with a weak D call TRBD1 (6 bases). CDR3 length: 16 amino acids. Trimming stripped 2 bases from V and 3 bases from J, with 18 bases between. Germline V lookup: CDR1 SGHDT, CDR2 YYEEEE. The CDR3 DNA reads TGTGCCAGCAGCTTCTCTCGCCGGGACACCTACTACGAGCAGTACTTC. Translation gives CASSFSRRDTYYEQYF.

The rearrangement uses TRBV2 and TRBJ1-1; TRBD1 is a possible D gene (5 bases). The CDR3 is made up of 13 amino acids. V was clipped by 6 bases and J by 5 bases, with 13 bases between them. Germline values: CDR1 SNHLY, CDR2 FYNNEI. CDR3: CASSPFGGTEAFF. CDR3 in DNA: TGTGCCAGCAGCCCCTTTGGGGGGACTGAAGCTTTCTTT.

The chain uses TRBV2 and TRBJ2-5; a weak D match, TRBD1 (5 bases). The V end was cut by 5 bases, the J end by 5 bases, with 18 bases between. The germline V gene encodes CDR1 SNHLY and CDR2 FYNNEI. CDR3 size: 15 residues. The chain's CDR3 is CASSPTALGRETQYF. DNA for the CDR3: TGTGCCAGCAGTCCGACAGCTTTAGGACGGGAGACCCAGTACTTC.

V usage is TRBV27 and J usage is TRBJ2-7, with D perhaps matching TRBD1 (6 bases). V dropped 2 bases and J dropped 2 bases, with 13 bases sitting between them. This CDR3 spans 15 amino acids. Germline values: CDR1 MNHEY, CDR2 SMNVEV (reference sequence). The CDR3 protein is CASSLLPQGPYEQYF. CDR3 bases: TGTGCCAGCAGTTTACTCCCCCAGGGGCCCTACGAGCAGTACTTC.

By share of the sample, this clone is large (0.1 to 1%). This chain connects TRBV30 to TRBJ1-1; D uncertain. Germline CDR1 reads GTSNPN; CDR2 reads SVGIG (reference sequence). This CDR3 has 15 amino acids. Deletions cut 3 bases from V and 1 base from J, with 15 bases between. This CDR3 is CAWSPPVSGNTEAFF. Written as DNA, the CDR3 is TGTGCCTGGAGCCCCCCGGTTTCCGGGAACACTGAAGCTTTCTTT.

The rearrangement uses TRBV29-1 and TRBJ1-2, with unresolved D. The CDR3 sequence is 10 residues long. V was trimmed by 6 bases and J by 8 bases, leaving 10 bases between them. The germline gives CDR1 SQVTM, CDR2 ANQGSEA. The CDR3 sequence is CSVAERGYTF. The CDR3, as DNA: TGCAGCGTAGCTGAGAGAGGCTACACCTTC.

The chain joins TRBV27 to TRBJ2-1; D possibly corresponds to TRBD2 (5 bases). Trimming removed 2 bases at V and 5 bases at J, with 7 bases between. CDR3 length equals 13 residues. Germline lookup yields CDR1 MNHEY and CDR2 SMNVEV (reference sequence). The CDR3: CASSLEGHNEQFF. CDR3 bases: TGTGCCAGCAGTTTAGAGGGTCACAATGAGCAGTTCTTC.

The gene calls are TRBV5-6 and TRBJ2-7; 7 bases align to TRBD1. CDR1 is SGHDT and CDR2 is YYEEEE in the germline V gene. The CDR3 has 14 residues. The junction had 9 bases not matched to a gene; V was cut back by 5 bases and J by 4 bases. CDR3 loop: CASRTGMDLYEQYF. In DNA, the CDR3 is TGTGCCAGCAGGACAGGGATGGACCTGTACGAGCAGTACTTC.

The chain is built from TRBV7-9 and TRBJ2-4; 8 bases fit TRBD1. This CDR3 comprises 14 residues. The germline CDR1 and CDR2 sequences are SEHNR and FQNEAQ (reference sequence). V shed 5 bases and J 6 bases; nucleotides not matched to a gene: 6. The CDR3 bases are TGTGCCAGCAGCCGTCGACAGGGGCGAAACATTCAGTACTTC. Its protein is CASSRRQGRNIQYF.